This T cell receptor beta chain was recovered during a study of T-cell reconstitution after alpha-beta-depleted transplantation in children (dated by TCRdb to the mid-2010s). About the full investigation: The study quantitatively tracked T-cell immune reconstitution after TCRalphabeta/CD19-depleted allogeneic hematopoietic cell transplantation in children using TCR repertoire profiling. Broad study findings and their caveats: The apparently early alphabetaT-cell count recovery about two months after transplant was reportedly dependent on only several hundred rapidly expanded clones derived from non-depleted graft cells. Hyperexpanded clone frequencies declined over subsequent months; after one year, T-cell counts and TCRbeta diversity were mostly attributed to newly produced T cells. In some patients, the high TCRbeta diversity seen at day 60 was put down to recipient T cells and intrathymic progenitors that had survived conditioning.

The germline V gene supplies CDR1 SGHRS and CDR2 YFSETQ. The CDR3 covers 14 residues, taking in both the cysteine and the phenylalanine. The sequence is cut down to CDR3 DNA, 42 bases in frame from base 1. After removal of 4 bases from V and 5 bases from J, the junction retains 9 bases not matched to a gene. This clonotype was detected many times. Its antigen remains undetermined. Qualities for individual bases were not recorded, and no much larger clone is one base off. Library method: PCR. The sequencer was an Illumina HiSeq 2500. TCR libraries were prepared with molecular barcoding, using unique molecular identifiers to normalize TCRbeta repertoire quantification. Starting from the raw public reads, TCRdb applied fastp trimming at Q25, assembled clones with MiXCR and retained in-frame beta chains. Entries that share a CDR3 protein sequence are merged under the most common genes and DNA. The sample table holds 400,000 to 450,000 distinct CDR3 sequences, of which 43% were seen once. 27% of the sample is in the top ten clones.

The meaning of the sample's treatment or condition label: allogeneic hematopoietic cell transplantation with graft depleted of TCRalphabeta T cells and CD19 B cells. The transplant recipients were children given TCRalphabeta/CD19-depleted allogeneic hematopoietic cell grafts. The chain is assembled from TRBV5-1 and TRBJ2-7; TRBD1 matches 7 bases in the middle. This TCR was sampled from a girl aged 2-10 years with aplastic anemia, due to receive a stem cell transplant. Specimen: PBMCs, collected before TCRalphabeta/CD19-depleted stem cell transplant. The CDR3 protein is CASSMTGNSDEQYF. In nucleotides, the sequence is TGCGCCAGCAGCATGACAGGGAATAGTGACGAGCAGTACTTC.